This T cell receptor beta chain was profiled in a study of preoperative IRX-2 immunotherapy in early breast cancer (dated by TCRdb to the late 2010s). Comments on this clone: No antigen is known for it. Base qualities are not at hand, and no much larger clone is one base apart.

Sample treatment or condition, as interpreted from the label and publication: preoperative locoregional IRX-2 cytokine immunotherapy. The samples were obtained from a phase Ib study that tested preoperative, locoregional IRX-2 cytokine immunotherapy meant to prime immune responses. Before surgery, IRX-2 was given to the donors, who were patients with early-stage breast cancer. Libraries were made using the immunoSEQ multiplex PCR assay. TCRdb stores this immuneACCESS table with in-frame sequences only. Part of the clones is absent; in the studies checked, under half of the shortfall reflects unresolved V genes, and no reason is known for the rest. This sample holds 20,000 to 30,000 clones; 85% to 90% were observed only once. The top ten hold roughly 8.6% of the sample. V loses 7 bases of germline sequence and J loses 4 bases, and the interval between the two ends is 16 bases. The cysteine opens and the phenylalanine closes a CDR3 of 15 amino acids. The entry retains the CDR3 DNA only, 45 bases that are in frame from base 1. CDR1 and CDR2 are drawn from the germline V gene (reference sequence): LNHDA, SQIVND.

Source: tumor tissue, taken after IRX-2 immunotherapy. The origin of this receptor is a human donor with breast cancer. The V and J segments used are TRBV19 and TRBJ2-2, with a tentative D call of TRBD1 or TRBD2, each matching 7 bases. The CDR3 here reads CASTSGGAPTGELFF. The nucleotide sequence reads as follows: TGTGCCAGTACCTCAGGGGGGGCGCCCACCGGGGAGCTGTTTTTT. This CDR3, with the reference TRBV19 and TRBJ2-2 proteins standing in past its ends, gives the full variable domain DGGITQSPKYLFRKEGQNVTLSCEQNLNHDAMYWYRQDPGQGLRLIYYSQIVNDFQKGDIAEGYSVSREKKESFPLTVTSAQKNPTAFYLCASTSGGAPTGELFFGEGSRLTVL.